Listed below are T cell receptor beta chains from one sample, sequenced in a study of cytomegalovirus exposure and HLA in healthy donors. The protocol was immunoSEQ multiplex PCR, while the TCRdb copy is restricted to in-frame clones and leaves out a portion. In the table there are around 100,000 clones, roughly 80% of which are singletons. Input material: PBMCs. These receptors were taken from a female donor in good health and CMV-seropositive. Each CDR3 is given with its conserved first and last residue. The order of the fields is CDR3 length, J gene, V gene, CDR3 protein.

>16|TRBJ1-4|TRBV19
CASSNQGGLTNEKLFF
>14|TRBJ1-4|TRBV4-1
CASSRLTSNEKLFF
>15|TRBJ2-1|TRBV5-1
CASSLVVGGTNEQFF
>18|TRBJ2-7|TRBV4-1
CASSQVTGAGLRVYEQYF
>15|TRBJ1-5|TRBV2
CASTADRGHDQPQHF
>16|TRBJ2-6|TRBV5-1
CASSLDPGSGANVLTF
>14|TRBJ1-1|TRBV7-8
CASSLGQGNTEAFF
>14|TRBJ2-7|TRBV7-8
CASSSGTQSYEQYF
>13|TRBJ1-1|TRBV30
CAWTSGGFPEAFF
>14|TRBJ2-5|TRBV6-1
CASDWTSGGETQYF
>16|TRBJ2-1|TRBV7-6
CASSLQTSGSSGEQFF
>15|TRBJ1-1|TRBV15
CATSRDHPGQGDAFF
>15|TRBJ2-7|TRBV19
CASSIDSGWNYEQYF
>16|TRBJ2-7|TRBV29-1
CSVQTGPGAGGYEQYF
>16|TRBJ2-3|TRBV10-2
CASNLHEGAYTDTQYF
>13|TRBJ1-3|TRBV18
CASSPGQVNTIYF
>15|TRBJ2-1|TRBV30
CAWSVGTGTYNEQFF
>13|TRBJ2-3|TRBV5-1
CASSDRGSDTQYF
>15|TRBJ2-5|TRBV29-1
CSVVTARGGPETQYF
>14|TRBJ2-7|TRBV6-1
CASSGGRLLYEQYF
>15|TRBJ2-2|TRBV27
CASRILAGDSGELFF
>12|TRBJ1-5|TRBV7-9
CASSLSYQPQHF
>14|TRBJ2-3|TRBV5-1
CASSLARDADTQYF
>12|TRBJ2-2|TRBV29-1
CSPRGGTGELFF
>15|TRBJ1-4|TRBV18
CASSPGQTQNEKLFF
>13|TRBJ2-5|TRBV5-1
CASRLGVQETQYF
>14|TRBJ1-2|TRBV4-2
CASSPQDSPGGYTF
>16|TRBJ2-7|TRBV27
CASSLGWRQGSYEQYF
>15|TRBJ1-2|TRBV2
CASNFRQGLRNGYTF
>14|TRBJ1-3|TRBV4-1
CASSHDGSENTIYF
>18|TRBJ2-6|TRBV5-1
CASRPAGTGKSGANVLTF
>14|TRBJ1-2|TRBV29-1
CSVGDRDFNYGYTF
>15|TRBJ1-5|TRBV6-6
CASSSGPNSNQPQHF
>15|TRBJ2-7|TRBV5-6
CASSGDRGQTYEQYF
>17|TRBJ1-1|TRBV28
CASSLSRGQTKNTEAFF
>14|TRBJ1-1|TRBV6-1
CAARAAGRATEAFF
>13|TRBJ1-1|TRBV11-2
CASSSRDNTEAFF
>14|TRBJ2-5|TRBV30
CAWTRGWGSETQYF